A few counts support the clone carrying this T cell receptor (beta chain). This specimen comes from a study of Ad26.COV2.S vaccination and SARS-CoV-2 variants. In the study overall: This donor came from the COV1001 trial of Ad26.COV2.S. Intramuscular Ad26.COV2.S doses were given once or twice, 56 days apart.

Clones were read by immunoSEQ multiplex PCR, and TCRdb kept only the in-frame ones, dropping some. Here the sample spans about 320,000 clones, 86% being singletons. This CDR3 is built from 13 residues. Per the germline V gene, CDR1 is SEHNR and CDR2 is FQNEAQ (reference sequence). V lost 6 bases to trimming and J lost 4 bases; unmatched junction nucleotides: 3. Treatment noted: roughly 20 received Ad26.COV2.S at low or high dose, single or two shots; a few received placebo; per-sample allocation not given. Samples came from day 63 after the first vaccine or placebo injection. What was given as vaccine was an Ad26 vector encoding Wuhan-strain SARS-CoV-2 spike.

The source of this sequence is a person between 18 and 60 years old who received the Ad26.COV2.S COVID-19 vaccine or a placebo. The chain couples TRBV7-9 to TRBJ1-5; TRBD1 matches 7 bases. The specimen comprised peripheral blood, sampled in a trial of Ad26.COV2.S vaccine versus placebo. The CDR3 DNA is TGTGCCAGCAGTGACAGGGCTAATCAGCCCCAGCATTTT. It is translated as CASSDRANQPQHF.